Listed below are T cell receptor beta chains from one sample, sequenced in a study of post-analysis software for immune sequencing data. TCRdb re-called the PCR reads with MiXCR, one entry per CDR3 protein. The profile shows about 820,000 distinct CDR3 sequences, approximately 53% of them singletons. Sequenced input: blood. These receptors came from a girl between 5 and 17 years old with multiple sclerosis. Each CDR3 is given with its conserved first and last residue. A D gene is named only where the DNA matches it firmly. Only some rows state a clone size, as once, few, many or a class for expanded clones.

v_gene: TRBV9; j_gene: TRBJ1-1; d_gene: NA; abundance: few; CDR3nt: TGTGCCAGCAGCGTTGCAGGGGAGGTCACTGAAGCTTTCTTT; CDR3aa: CASSVAGEVTEAFF
v_gene: TRBV7-9; j_gene: TRBJ2-7; d_gene: NA; abundance: NA; CDR3nt: TGTGCCAGCAGCTTAGGGTCTTCCGGGACTCAAACCTACGAGCAGTACTTC; CDR3aa: CASSLGSSGTQTYEQYF
v_gene: TRBV7-3; j_gene: TRBJ2-2; d_gene: NA; abundance: few; CDR3nt: TGTGCCAGCAGCTTAGCAGCTGCGAACACCGGGGAGCTGTTTTTT; CDR3aa: CASSLAAANTGELFF
v_gene: TRBV20-1; j_gene: TRBJ2-7; d_gene: NA; abundance: NA; CDR3nt: TGCAGTGTAGTAACACTGTACGAGCAGTACTTC; CDR3aa: CSVVTLYEQYF
v_gene: TRBV7-8; j_gene: TRBJ2-5; d_gene: NA; abundance: once; CDR3nt: TGTGCCAGCAGCTTAGCGTTCGGACGGCAAGAGACCCAGTACTTC; CDR3aa: CASSLAFGRQETQYF
v_gene: TRBV5-1; j_gene: TRBJ2-7; d_gene: NA; abundance: few; CDR3nt: TGCGCCAGTAGGAGAACCGGGACACTCGTGAACGAGCAGTACTTC; CDR3aa: CASRRTGTLVNEQYF
v_gene: TRBV12-3/TRBV12-4; j_gene: TRBJ2-1; d_gene: NA; abundance: NA; CDR3nt: TGTGCCAGCAGTTTAAGGGCCCAGGGAGCAAATGAGCAGTTCTTC; CDR3aa: CASSLRAQGANEQFF
v_gene: TRBV11-2; j_gene: TRBJ2-4; d_gene: NA; abundance: NA; CDR3nt: TGTGCCAGCAGCCGGGACTTCTTGTCAAACATTCAGTACTTC; CDR3aa: CASSRDFLSNIQYF
v_gene: TRBV5-1; j_gene: TRBJ2-7; d_gene: NA; abundance: few; CDR3nt: TGCGCCAGCAGCTTGGGACAGGTATGGGGTGGAGAGCAGTACTTC; CDR3aa: CASSLGQVWGGEQYF
v_gene: TRBV6-5; j_gene: TRBJ2-7; d_gene: NA; abundance: NA; CDR3nt: TGTGCCAGCAGTTCCGGGGGACACACCTACGAGCAGTACTTC; CDR3aa: CASSSGGHTYEQYF
v_gene: TRBV7-2; j_gene: TRBJ2-3; d_gene: TRBD2; abundance: NA; CDR3nt: TGTGCCAGCAGCTTCCAAGGGACTAGCGTTGCAGATACGCAGTATTTT; CDR3aa: CASSFQGTSVADTQYF
v_gene: TRBV3-1; j_gene: TRBJ2-7; d_gene: NA; abundance: NA; CDR3nt: TGTGCCAGCAGCCTCCGGGACGTCTACGAGCAGTACTTC; CDR3aa: CASSLRDVYEQYF
v_gene: TRBV12-3/TRBV12-4; j_gene: TRBJ1-2; d_gene: NA; abundance: NA; CDR3nt: TGTGCCAGCAGTTTATGGAGCACTAACTATGGCTACACCTTC; CDR3aa: CASSLWSTNYGYTF
v_gene: TRBV7-2; j_gene: TRBJ2-1; d_gene: NA; abundance: NA; CDR3nt: TGTGCCAGCAGCCAACAGGGTGATGAGCAGTTCTTC; CDR3aa: CASSQQGDEQFF
v_gene: TRBV7-2; j_gene: TRBJ2-7; d_gene: NA; abundance: once; CDR3nt: TGTGCCAGCAGCTTTTACAGGGAGGCCTACGAGCAGTACTTC; CDR3aa: CASSFYREAYEQYF
v_gene: TRBV5-5; j_gene: TRBJ2-7; d_gene: TRBD2; abundance: NA; CDR3nt: TGTGCCGGCAGCCAGTCGGGACTAGCGGGGGGCTACGAGCAGTACTTC; CDR3aa: CAGSQSGLAGGYEQYF
v_gene: TRBV10-1; j_gene: TRBJ2-7; d_gene: NA; abundance: few; CDR3nt: TGCGCCAGCAGCCGTGGTTGGGGCTCCTACGAGCAGTACTTC; CDR3aa: CASSRGWGSYEQYF
v_gene: TRBV20-1; j_gene: TRBJ2-1; d_gene: NA; abundance: NA; CDR3nt: TGCAGTGCTAGAGTTGTTTTGTCCTACAATGAGCAGTTCTTC; CDR3aa: CSARVVLSYNEQFF
v_gene: TRBV6-6; j_gene: TRBJ2-3; d_gene: TRBD2; abundance: NA; CDR3nt: TGTGCCAGCAGTTATAGTCTAGCGGGAAGCACAGATACGCAGTATTTT; CDR3aa: CASSYSLAGSTDTQYF
v_gene: TRBV29-1; j_gene: TRBJ1-2; d_gene: TRBD1; abundance: few; CDR3nt: TGCAGCGTCGGAGCCGGGACAGAGTATGGCTACACCTTC; CDR3aa: CSVGAGTEYGYTF
v_gene: TRBV24-1; j_gene: TRBJ2-3; d_gene: TRBD1; abundance: NA; CDR3nt: TGTGCCACCAGTGATCGGGACAGTCTCTCCACAGATACGCAGTATTTT; CDR3aa: CATSDRDSLSTDTQYF
v_gene: TRBV6-2/TRBV6-3; j_gene: TRBJ2-1; d_gene: TRBD2; abundance: NA; CDR3nt: TGTGCCAGCAGTTACCCCTGGACTAGCGGGAGGGCCAATGAGCAGTTCTTC; CDR3aa: CASSYPWTSGRANEQFF